This is a list of T cell receptor beta chains from one sample in a study of T cell responses to AZD1222 COVID-19 vaccine. TCRdb's copy holds only in-frame clones and misses some; the assay was immunoSEQ multiplex PCR. In the table there are 130,000 to 150,000 clones, around 90% of which are singletons. Source: peripheral blood, taken on day 0 of MenACWY control vaccination. These receptors came from an adult in good health. The CDR3 runs from the conserved cysteine through the conserved F or W. D genes are given only for firm matches. Clone size is shown for a subset of rows, as once, few, many or a class of expanded clone.

V gene: TRBV24-1; D gene: TRBD2; clone size: .; J gene: TRBJ2-1; CDR3 DNA: TGTGCCACCAGTGACCGTGGACTAGCGGGAGTAGGAGAGCAGTTCTTC; CDR3 protein: CATSDRGLAGVGEQFF
V gene: TRBV4-1; D gene: TRBD1; clone size: .; J gene: TRBJ1-4; CDR3 DNA: TGCGCCAGCAGCCACCATGGGACAGATGAAAAACTGTTTTTT; CDR3 protein: CASSHHGTDEKLFF
V gene: TRBV5-6; D gene: TRBD1; clone size: .; J gene: TRBJ1-2; CDR3 DNA: TGTGCCAGCAGCTTGACAGGGGTTAACTATGGCTACACCTTC; CDR3 protein: CASSLTGVNYGYTF
V gene: TRBV4-1; D gene: .; clone size: .; J gene: TRBJ2-7; CDR3 DNA: TGCGCCAGCAGCCCCTTCTGGCAGGGTTCCGAGCAGTACTTC; CDR3 protein: CASSPFWQGSEQYF
V gene: TRBV9; D gene: .; clone size: .; J gene: TRBJ2-7; CDR3 DNA: TGTGCCAGCAGCGCAAGACCCCAAGGGCGGTCCGAGCAGTACTTC; CDR3 protein: CASSARPQGRSEQYF
V gene: TRBV10-3; D gene: TRBD1; clone size: .; J gene: TRBJ2-3; CDR3 DNA: TGTGCCATCAGTAGCGCCGGGACAGGGACAGATACGCAGTATTTT; CDR3 protein: CAISSAGTGTDTQYF
V gene: TRBV3-1/TRBV3-2; D gene: TRBD1; clone size: once; J gene: TRBJ2-2; CDR3 DNA: TGTGCCAGCAGCCAAGGGGACAGGGGCGCTCGGGGCACCGGGGAGCTGTTTTTT; CDR3 protein: CASSQGDRGARGTGELFF
V gene: TRBV2; D gene: .; clone size: .; J gene: TRBJ1-4; CDR3 DNA: TGTGCCAGCAGTCCCGGGACGACTAATGAAAAACTGTTTTTT; CDR3 protein: CASSPGTTNEKLFF
V gene: TRBV5-1; D gene: .; clone size: .; J gene: TRBJ1-4; CDR3 DNA: TGCGCCAGCAGCTCCCGACAAGCAACTAATGAAAAACTGTTTTTT; CDR3 protein: CASSSRQATNEKLFF
V gene: TRBV5-1; D gene: .; clone size: .; J gene: TRBJ2-7; CDR3 DNA: TGCGCCAGCAGCTTGGTTCCGGGGGCGTCCTACGAGCAGTACTTC; CDR3 protein: CASSLVPGASYEQYF
V gene: TRBV5-4; D gene: TRBD1; clone size: .; J gene: TRBJ1-1; CDR3 DNA: TGTGCCAGCAGCTCCAAGACAGGGGGGAAGACTGAAGCTTTCTTT; CDR3 protein: CASSSKTGGKTEAFF
V gene: TRBV5-4; D gene: TRBD2; clone size: .; J gene: TRBJ2-4; CDR3 DNA: TGTGCCAGCAGCCTCGGGGGGACCATAGCCAAAAACATTCAGTACTTC; CDR3 protein: CASSLGGTIAKNIQYF
V gene: TRBV4-1; D gene: .; clone size: .; J gene: TRBJ2-5; CDR3 DNA: TGCGCCAGCAGCCAGACCCGGTGGGACCAAGAGACCCAGTACTTC; CDR3 protein: CASSQTRWDQETQYF
V gene: TRBV2; D gene: .; clone size: .; J gene: TRBJ2-7; CDR3 DNA: TGTGCCAGCACCGCGGGACTGGCGCGTTACGAGCAGTACTTC; CDR3 protein: CASTAGLARYEQYF
V gene: TRBV27; D gene: TRBD1; clone size: once; J gene: TRBJ1-4; CDR3 DNA: TGTGCCAGCAGTTTAGGGGACAGGAACAATGAAAAACTGTTTTTT; CDR3 protein: CASSLGDRNNEKLFF
V gene: TRBV6-5; D gene: TRBD1; clone size: .; J gene: TRBJ2-2; CDR3 DNA: TGTGCCAGCAGTAGGTCCAGGGGGCCTACCGGGGAGCTGTTTTTT; CDR3 protein: CASSRSRGPTGELFF
V gene: TRBV3-1/TRBV3-2; D gene: .; clone size: .; J gene: TRBJ1-2; CDR3 DNA: TGTGCCAGCAGCCAAGATACTAAGGGATTAAACTATGGCTACACCTTC; CDR3 protein: CASSQDTKGLNYGYTF
V gene: TRBV5-1; D gene: .; clone size: .; J gene: TRBJ2-1; CDR3 DNA: TGCGCCAGCAGCTTGGGGGTGCGGCAGGGCCACAATGAGCAGTTCTTC; CDR3 protein: CASSLGVRQGHNEQFF
V gene: TRBV3-1/TRBV3-2; D gene: .; clone size: .; J gene: TRBJ2-1; CDR3 DNA: TGTGCCAGCGGGTACGGCTACAATGAGCAGTTCTTC; CDR3 protein: CASGYGYNEQFF
V gene: TRBV9; D gene: .; clone size: .; J gene: TRBJ1-2; CDR3 DNA: TGTGCCAGCAGCCCTAGTGTAAGCGTCTATGGCTACACCTTC; CDR3 protein: CASSPSVSVYGYTF
V gene: TRBV7-2; D gene: .; clone size: .; J gene: TRBJ2-5; CDR3 DNA: TGTGCCAGCAGCTGGGGGCCCGAGACCCAGTACTTC; CDR3 protein: CASSWGPETQYF
V gene: TRBV2; D gene: .; clone size: .; J gene: TRBJ2-7; CDR3 DNA: TGTGCCAGCACCCTCGAAGGTGGGAGAACCTACGAGCAGTACTTC; CDR3 protein: CASTLEGGRTYEQYF
V gene: TRBV18; D gene: TRBD1; clone size: many; J gene: TRBJ1-2; CDR3 DNA: TGTGCCAGCTCACCATCCGGGACAGGGCTTCTTAGCTATGGCTACACCTTC; CDR3 protein: CASSPSGTGLLSYGYTF
V gene: TRBV20-1; D gene: .; clone size: .; J gene: TRBJ1-2; CDR3 DNA: TGCAGTGCTAACCCCGGGAGGGGCTACACCTTC; CDR3 protein: CSANPGRGYTF
V gene: TRBV5-1; D gene: .; clone size: .; J gene: TRBJ1-1; CDR3 DNA: TGCGCCAGCAGCTTAGACAGTGTTGAGGCTTTCTTT; CDR3 protein: CASSLDSVEAFF
V gene: TRBV18; D gene: .; clone size: once; J gene: TRBJ1-1; CDR3 DNA: TGTGCCAGCTCACCGACTTTAACGGGTTACACTGAAGCTTTCTTT; CDR3 protein: CASSPTLTGYTEAFF
V gene: TRBV24-1; D gene: TRBD2; clone size: .; J gene: TRBJ2-1; CDR3 DNA: TGTGCCACCAGTGATTTGCGATCGACTAGCGGGAGAGGGTCCTACAATGAGCAGTTCTTC; CDR3 protein: CATSDLRSTSGRGSYNEQFF
V gene: TRBV10-2; D gene: TRBD1; clone size: .; J gene: TRBJ1-5; CDR3 DNA: TGCGCCAGCAGTGGGACAGGGATCCAGCCCCAGCATTTT; CDR3 protein: CASSGTGIQPQHF
V gene: TRBV14; D gene: TRBD1; clone size: .; J gene: TRBJ1-1; CDR3 DNA: TGTGCCAGCAGCCCCCTACAGGGGTTTGGCACTGAAGCTTTCTTT; CDR3 protein: CASSPLQGFGTEAFF
V gene: TRBV30; D gene: .; clone size: .; J gene: TRBJ1-1; CDR3 DNA: TGTGCCTGGAGTACTTGGTCTGAAGCTTTCTTT; CDR3 protein: CAWSTWSEAFF
V gene: TRBV27; D gene: TRBD1; clone size: .; J gene: TRBJ1-3; CDR3 DNA: TGTGCCAGCAGTTTATACCCCACAGGGGCTGGAAACACCATATATTTT; CDR3 protein: CASSLYPTGAGNTIYF
V gene: TRBV21-1; D gene: .; clone size: once; J gene: TRBJ2-3; CDR3 DNA: .; CDR3 protein: CASSPRVASGSQLDTQYF
V gene: TRBV19; D gene: .; clone size: .; J gene: TRBJ2-3; CDR3 DNA: TGTGCCAGTAGTATACTGGACGGGGCAGATACGCAGTATTTT; CDR3 protein: CASSILDGADTQYF
V gene: TRBV16; D gene: .; clone size: .; J gene: TRBJ1-1; CDR3 DNA: TGTGCCAGCAGCCAAGGAGAGGGGGGGAACACTGAAGCTTTCTTT; CDR3 protein: CASSQGEGGNTEAFF